The clone carrying this T cell receptor beta chain has at least ten counts. Its antigen remains unidentified. The entry originates in a study of T cells in Graves' hyperthyroidism and ophthalmopathy. Looking at the study overall: Blood from the periphery was taken at initial diagnosis, before any treatment. Regarding the study as a whole: A 13 V-J model separated ophthalmopathy from stable hyperthyroidism.

With 6 bases removed from V and 5 bases from J, the gap between germline ends came to 16 bases. This CDR3 spans 14 amino acids. The germline V gene has CDR1 MNHNS and CDR2 SASEGT. Absence of ophthalmopathy progression within 18 months defined stable Graves' hyperthyroidism. Exclusion of a patient resulted from uncontrolled infection, other autoimmune disease, pregnancy or lactation. Researchers took RNA transcripts and amplified the TCR beta CDR3 regions from them. The HTBI primer set was used in a first-round RT-PCR of the TCR CDR3. Via MiXCR, TCRdb re-called the multiplex PCR reads, giving one row per CDR3 protein. There are 300,000 or so distinct CDR3 sequences in the sample; over 20% occur only once, and around 45% lies in the top ten.

Specimen: blood. The chain uses TRBV6-1 and TRBJ2-5, with D perhaps being TRBD1 or TRBD2 (5 bases each). The receptor's source is a woman between 45 and 60 years old with Graves' hyperthyroidism. In DNA, the CDR3 is TGTGCCAGCAGCGGCACGGGACGAGAGGAGACCCAGTACTTC. Its translation: CASSGTGREETQYF.